This T cell receptor (beta chain) was profiled in a study of T cell repertoires in urothelial bladder cancer. This clone was counted between two and nine times. Some clones are missing from TCRdb's copy, which holds only in-frame ones; the method was immunoSEQ multiplex PCR. This table holds about 2,500 clones, approximately 73% found once. The germline V and J ends were trimmed by 0 bases and 2 bases, with 9 bases remaining between them. The germline V gene has CDR1 SGHNT and CDR2 YYREEE (reference sequence). The CDR3 length is 14 residues. This clonotype originated in a human donor with a benign inflammatory bladder lesion. Sequenced material: bladder tissue. This sequence joins TRBV5-4 and TRBJ2-7, with D perhaps TRBD1 (6 bases). This CDR3 is CASSLAEGAYEQYF. In nucleotides, the CDR3 is TGTGCCAGCAGCTTGGCTGAGGGGGCCTACGAGCAGTACTTC.